This T cell receptor (beta chain) was sequenced in a study of naive and memory T cell subsets. Germline loops: CDR1 DFQATT, CDR2 SNEGSKA (reference sequence). The CDR3 runs to 11 residues. Trimming took off 0 bases at V and 8 bases at J, with 7 bases between the two ends. Both TRBC1 and TRBC2 were covered by a beta constant-region primer of two equimolar oligonucleotides. An oligonucleotide with the SP2 primer and a 12-nucleotide UMI was ligated to the cDNA 3' end. TCRdb reprocessed the UMI-ligation and nested PCR reads with MiXCR, giving one entry per CDR3 protein. The table lists 81,000 or so distinct CDR3 sequences, about 6.5% of them singletons. Of note for this clonotype: Its antigen remains unknown.

Study outcomes and limitations: Over 85% of naive TCR sequences appeared only once, unlike memory subsets.

Sequenced material: central memory CD4+ T cells from blood. The receptor's source is a human donor in good health. The chain combines TRBV20-1 with TRBJ1-1; D perhaps matches TRBD1 (5 bases). The CDR3 here is CSARERDEAFF. The CDR3 region has the DNA TGCAGTGCTAGAGAAAGGGACGAAGCTTTCTTT.